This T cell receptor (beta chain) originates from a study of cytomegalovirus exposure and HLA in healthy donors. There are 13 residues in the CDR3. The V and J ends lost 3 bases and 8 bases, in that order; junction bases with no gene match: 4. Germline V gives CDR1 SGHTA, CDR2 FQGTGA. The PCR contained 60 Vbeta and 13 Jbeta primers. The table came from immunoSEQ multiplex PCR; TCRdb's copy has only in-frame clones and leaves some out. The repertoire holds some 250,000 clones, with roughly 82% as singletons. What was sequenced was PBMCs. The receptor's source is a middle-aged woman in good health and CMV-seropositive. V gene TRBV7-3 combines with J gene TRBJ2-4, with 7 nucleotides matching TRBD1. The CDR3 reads CASSFLGGDIQYF. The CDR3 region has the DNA TGTGCCAGCAGCTTTCTAGGGGGCGACATTCAGTACTTC.